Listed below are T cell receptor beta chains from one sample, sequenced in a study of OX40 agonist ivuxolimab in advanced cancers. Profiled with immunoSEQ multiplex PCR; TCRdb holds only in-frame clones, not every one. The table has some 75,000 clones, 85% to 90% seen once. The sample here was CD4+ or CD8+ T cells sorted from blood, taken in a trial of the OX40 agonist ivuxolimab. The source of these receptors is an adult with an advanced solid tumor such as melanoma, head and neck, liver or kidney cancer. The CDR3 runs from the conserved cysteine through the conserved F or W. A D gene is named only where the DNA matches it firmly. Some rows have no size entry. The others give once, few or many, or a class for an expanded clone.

DNA: TGTGCCAGCAGCCTAAGACAGGACCAAGAGACCCAGTACTTC
CDR3: CASSLRQDQETQYF
V: TRBV7-2
size: -
J: TRBJ2-5
D: -

DNA: TGTGCCAGCAGCCAGAACCCAGACCCCTATGGCTACACCTTC
CDR3: CASSQNPDPYGYTF
V: TRBV9
size: -
J: TRBJ1-2
D: -

DNA: TGTGCCAGCTCACCGGGACAGGGAGTAGGAGCGGCCTACAATGAGCAGTTCTTC
CDR3: CASSPGQGVGAAYNEQFF
V: TRBV18
size: -
J: TRBJ2-1
D: TRBD1

DNA: TGTGCCAGCAGCTTCGAGCAGGGAGGAGGCCAAGAGACCCAGTACTTC
CDR3: CASSFEQGGGQETQYF
V: TRBV11-2
size: -
J: TRBJ2-5
D: -

DNA: TGTGCCAGCAGCAAAGGTATCCGAGCGACGGTGTGCAATGAGCAGTTCTTC
CDR3: CASSKGIRATVCNEQFF
V: TRBV21-1
size: -
J: TRBJ2-1
D: -

DNA: TGTGCCAGCAGACCTCACATGGGACAGGCAGGTTACAATGAGCAGTTCTTC
CDR3: CASRPHMGQAGYNEQFF
V: TRBV28
size: -
J: TRBJ2-1
D: TRBD1

DNA: TGTGCCAGCAGCTTCGCCGGGTCCCCGGATGAGCAGTACTTC
CDR3: CASSFAGSPDEQYF
V: TRBV7-3
size: -
J: TRBJ2-7
D: -

DNA: TGTGCCTGGAGTAGACAGGGCTGGAGCTACGAGCAGTACTTC
CDR3: CAWSRQGWSYEQYF
V: TRBV30
size: -
J: TRBJ2-7
D: TRBD1

DNA: TGTGCCAGCAGCTTAGCATATTCGACTAGCGGGAGGTACGAGCAGTACTTC
CDR3: CASSLAYSTSGRYEQYF
V: TRBV11-1
size: -
J: TRBJ2-7
D: TRBD2

DNA: TGTGCCAGCAGCTGGGATAGCGGGATAGGCAAGACCCAGTACTTC
CDR3: CASSWDSGIGKTQYF
V: TRBV5-6
size: -
J: TRBJ2-5
D: TRBD2

DNA: TGTGCCAGCAGTTACTCTAATGGTCAGCCCCAGCATTTT
CDR3: CASSYSNGQPQHF
V: TRBV6-9
size: -
J: TRBJ1-5
D: -

DNA: TGTGCCAGCAGCTTGAGCCGCCGAGGCTACACCTTC
CDR3: CASSLSRRGYTF
V: TRBV5-6
size: -
J: TRBJ1-2
D: -

DNA: TGTGCCAGCAGCAGGACAGGGTCCGGCCACGAGCAGTACTTC
CDR3: CASSRTGSGHEQYF
V: TRBV16
size: -
J: TRBJ2-7
D: TRBD1

DNA: TGCGCCAGCAGCCAAGAGGTGACTAGCTCTGGGGCCAACGTCCTGACTTTC
CDR3: CASSQEVTSSGANVLTF
V: TRBV4-1
size: once
J: TRBJ2-6
D: -

DNA: TGTGCCAGCAGTTACGGAGTCCTCACCTACGAGCAGTACTTC
CDR3: CASSYGVLTYEQYF
V: TRBV6-6
size: -
J: TRBJ2-7
D: -

DNA: TGTGCCAGCAGCCAACACCCCCGGACTATCCGAAGGGAGGAGCAGTACTTC
CDR3: CASSQHPRTIRREEQYF
V: TRBV5-4
size: -
J: TRBJ2-7
D: -

DNA: TGTGCCAGCAGCTTGACGGGACGCTCTGGAAACACCATATATTTT
CDR3: CASSLTGRSGNTIYF
V: TRBV11-2
size: -
J: TRBJ1-3
D: -

DNA: TGTGCCAGTAGTATAATGGGTGGAAACACCATATATTTT
CDR3: CASSIMGGNTIYF
V: TRBV19
size: -
J: TRBJ1-3
D: -

DNA: TGTGCCAGCAGTCGACAGATTCATAGCAATCAGCCCCAGCATTTT
CDR3: CASSRQIHSNQPQHF
V: TRBV2
size: -
J: TRBJ1-5
D: -

DNA: TGCGCCAGCAGCTCTCTTCGGACAGGGGGGCAAGAGACCCAGTACTTC
CDR3: CASSSLRTGGQETQYF
V: TRBV5-1
size: -
J: TRBJ2-5
D: TRBD1

DNA: TGTGCCATCAGTGAGTCGACGGGACAGGGGCTAGATACGCAGTATTTT
CDR3: CAISESTGQGLDTQYF
V: TRBV10-3
size: -
J: TRBJ2-3
D: TRBD1

DNA: TGCGCCAGCAGCCTTGAGCGGGCGAATGAAAAACTGTTTTTT
CDR3: CASSLERANEKLFF
V: TRBV5-1
size: few
J: TRBJ1-4
D: -

DNA: TGTGCCAGCAGCTTAGGAGGCACGGGACTACTAGAGACCCAGTACTTC
CDR3: CASSLGGTGLLETQYF
V: TRBV7-9
size: -
J: TRBJ2-5
D: TRBD2

DNA: TGTGCCAGCAGCCTGGGGGACAGGAGGACAGATACGCAGTATTTT
CDR3: CASSLGDRRTDTQYF
V: TRBV25-1
size: -
J: TRBJ2-3
D: TRBD1

DNA: TGTGCCAGCAGCTCGTCGCATGGGTATACTAATGAAAAACTGTTTTTT
CDR3: CASSSSHGYTNEKLFF
V: TRBV7-6
size: -
J: TRBJ1-4
D: -

DNA: TGTGCCAGCAGTGAAGGACTTGAGCAGTTCTTC
CDR3: CASSEGLEQFF
V: TRBV6-1
size: -
J: TRBJ2-1
D: -

DNA: TGTGCCAGCCGAACCTCCGGGAGCCGGGTTGGAGCTTTCTTT
CDR3: CASRTSGSRVGAFF
V: TRBV6-6
size: -
J: TRBJ1-1
D: -

DNA: TGTGCCAGCAGCCCGGGCCTAGCGGGGGGGCGGACAGATACGCAGTATTTT
CDR3: CASSPGLAGGRTDTQYF
V: TRBV11-2
size: -
J: TRBJ2-3
D: TRBD2

DNA: TGTGCCAGCAGTCTAGCGGGAGGCTGGTTACACTTC
CDR3: CASSLAGGWLHF
V: TRBV6-5
size: -
J: TRBJ2-7
D: TRBD2

DNA: TGTGCCAGCAGTGTGTCCGGGACAGGGGGCGTCTCGGAGACCCAGTACTTC
CDR3: CASSVSGTGGVSETQYF
V: TRBV25-1
size: -
J: TRBJ2-5
D: TRBD1

DNA: TGTGCCAGCAGCTTCGGGACTAGCCTTCTGGGTGGGGCCAACGTCCTGACTTTC
CDR3: CASSFGTSLLGGANVLTF
V: TRBV7-2
size: -
J: TRBJ2-6
D: TRBD2